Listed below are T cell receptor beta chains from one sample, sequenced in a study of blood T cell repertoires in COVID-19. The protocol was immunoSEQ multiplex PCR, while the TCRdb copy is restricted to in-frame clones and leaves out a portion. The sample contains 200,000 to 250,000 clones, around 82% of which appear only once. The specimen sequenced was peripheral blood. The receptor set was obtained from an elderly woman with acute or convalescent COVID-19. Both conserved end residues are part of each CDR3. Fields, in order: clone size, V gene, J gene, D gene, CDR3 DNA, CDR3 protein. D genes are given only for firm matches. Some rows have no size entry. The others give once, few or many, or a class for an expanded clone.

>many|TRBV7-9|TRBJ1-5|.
TGTGCCAGCAGCTTAGGTAGTAGGACAGTCGGCAATCAGCCCCAGCATTTT
CASSLGSRTVGNQPQHF
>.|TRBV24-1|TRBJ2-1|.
TGTGCCACCAGTGGAGGGGGCAATGAGCAGTTCTTC
CATSGGGNEQFF
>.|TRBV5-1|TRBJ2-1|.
TGCGCCAGCAGCTTGGTGTTAGATCCCTACAATGAGCAGTTCTTC
CASSLVLDPYNEQFF
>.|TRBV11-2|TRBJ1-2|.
TGTGCCAGCAGCTTAAGGGGCTCGGGGACAAGTGGCTACACCTTC
CASSLRGSGTSGYTF
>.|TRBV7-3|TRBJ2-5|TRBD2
TGTGCCAGCAGCCGTAGGACTAGCGGCCAAGAGACCCAGTACTTC
CASSRRTSGQETQYF
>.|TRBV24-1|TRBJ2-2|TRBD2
TGTGCCACCAGTGAAAGGAGCGGGGGGCCCTCGGGCGGGGAGCTGTTTTTT
CATSERSGGPSGGELFF
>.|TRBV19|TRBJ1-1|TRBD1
TGTGCCAGTAGATGGGGGACAGGGTCTAGGAACACTGAAGCTTTCTTT
CASRWGTGSRNTEAFF
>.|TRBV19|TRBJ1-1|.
TGTGCCAGTAGTATGGTAGGGGCAGGAGCTTTCTTT
CASSMVGAGAFF
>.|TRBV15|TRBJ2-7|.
TGTGCCACCAGCAGAGATCCGGGGGGCCAGTACGAGCAGTACTTC
CATSRDPGGQYEQYF
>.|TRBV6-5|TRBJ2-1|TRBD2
TGTGCCAGCAGTTACTCGGGCGGGGGGGCCGTCAATGAGCAGTTCTTC
CASSYSGGGAVNEQFF
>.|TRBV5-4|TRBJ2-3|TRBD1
TGTGCCAGCAGCTTTATAGGACAGGGAGAAACAGATACGCAGTATTTT
CASSFIGQGETDTQYF
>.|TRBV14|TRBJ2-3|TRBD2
TGTGCCAGCAGCCGGGGACTAGCCGGCACAGATACGCAGTATTTT
CASSRGLAGTDTQYF
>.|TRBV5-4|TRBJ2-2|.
TGTGCCAGCAGCCACTCTTATTCCGGCACCGGGGAGCTGTTTTTT
CASSHSYSGTGELFF
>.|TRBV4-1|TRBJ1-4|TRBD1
TGCGCCAGCAGCCCTAGGACAGGGGGAACCACTAATGAAAAACTGTTTTTT
CASSPRTGGTTNEKLFF
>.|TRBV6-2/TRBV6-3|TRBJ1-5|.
TGTGCCAGCAGTCCGGACAGAGCCCGCTACAATCAGCCCCAGCATTTT
CASSPDRARYNQPQHF
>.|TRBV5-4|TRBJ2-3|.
TGTGCCAGCAGCCCCATGTTGGGTGACATAGGAGATACGCAGTATTTT
CASSPMLGDIGDTQYF
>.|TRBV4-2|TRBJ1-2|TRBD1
TGTGCCAGCAGCCCCCAAATAAGACAGGGTTATGGCTACACCTTC
CASSPQIRQGYGYTF
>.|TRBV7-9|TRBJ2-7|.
TGTGCCAGCAGCCCCCCCCTTGGGCCCTACGAGCAGTACTTC
CASSPPLGPYEQYF
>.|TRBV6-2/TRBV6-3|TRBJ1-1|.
TGTGCCAGCAGTTACGGGCAGAGCACTGAAGCTTTCTTT
CASSYGQSTEAFF
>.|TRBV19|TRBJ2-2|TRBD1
TGTGCCAGTAGTCCCGGACAGGCCGCCGGGGAGCTGTTTTTT
CASSPGQAAGELFF
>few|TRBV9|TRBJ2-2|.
TGTGCCAGCAGCCCCAGATCGAACACCGGGGAGCTGTTTTTT
CASSPRSNTGELFF
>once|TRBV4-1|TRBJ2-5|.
TGCGCCAGCAGCCCTACGGGGGAGCGGTACCAAGAGACCCAGTACTTC
CASSPTGERYQETQYF
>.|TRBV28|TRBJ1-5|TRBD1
TGTGCCAGCAGTCCTGGTAGGGACAGCTTCAATCAGCCCCAGCATTTT
CASSPGRDSFNQPQHF
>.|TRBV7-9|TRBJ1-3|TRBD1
TGTGCCAGCAGCTTACAGGGGGCAATCAACACCATATATTTT
CASSLQGAINTIYF
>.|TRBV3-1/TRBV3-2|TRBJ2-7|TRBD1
TGTGCCAGCAGCGGGGACAGCGAGCAGTACTTC
CASSGDSEQYF
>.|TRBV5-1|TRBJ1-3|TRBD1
TGCGCCAGCAGCTGGGCGACAGGGGTGCAAGGAAACACCATATATTTT
CASSWATGVQGNTIYF
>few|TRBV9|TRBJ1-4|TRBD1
TGTGCCAGCAGCCCCGGACAGGGTCTGGGCGAAAAACTGTTTTTT
CASSPGQGLGEKLFF
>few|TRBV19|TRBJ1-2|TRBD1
TGTGCCAGTAGCCGACAGGGAGATGGCTACACCTTC
CASSRQGDGYTF
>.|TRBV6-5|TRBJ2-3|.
TGTGCCAGCACCCAAGGACTTAGCACAGATACGCAGTATTTT
CASTQGLSTDTQYF
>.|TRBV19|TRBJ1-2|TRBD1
TGTGCCAGTAGTCGGACAGGGACAAACTATGGCTACACCTTC
CASSRTGTNYGYTF
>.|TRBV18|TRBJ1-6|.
TGTGCCAGCTCACCAGGGCAGGGGATTAATTCACCCCTCCACTTT
CASSPGQGINSPLHF
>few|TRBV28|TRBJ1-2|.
TGTGCCAGCAATTCTCTGAGTGACTATGGCTACACCTTC
CASNSLSDYGYTF
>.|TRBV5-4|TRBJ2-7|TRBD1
TGTGCCAGCAGCTTGGGGGGGGGACAGGGTGAGCAGTACTTC
CASSLGGGQGEQYF
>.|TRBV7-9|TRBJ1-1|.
TGTGCCAGCAGCCTACAGCTTAACACTGAAGCTTTCTTT
CASSLQLNTEAFF
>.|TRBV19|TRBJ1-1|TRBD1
TGTGCCAGTGGGACAGGGGGCTCTTACACTGAAGCTTTCTTT
CASGTGGSYTEAFF
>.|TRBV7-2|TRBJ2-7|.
TGTGCCAGCAGCTTAACGGCAGGGGTGGATGGCGAGCAGTACTTC
CASSLTAGVDGEQYF
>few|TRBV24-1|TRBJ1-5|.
TGTGCCACCAGTGATCCCTGGGGGGGAAGAAGCAATCAGCCCCAGCATTTT
CATSDPWGGRSNQPQHF
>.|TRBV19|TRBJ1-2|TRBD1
TGTGCCATACGACAGGGACGAAACTATGGCTACACCTTC
CAIRQGRNYGYTF
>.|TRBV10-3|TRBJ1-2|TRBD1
TGTGCCATCGGGACAGGGAACTCTGGCTACACCTTC
CAIGTGNSGYTF
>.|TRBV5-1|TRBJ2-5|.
TGCGCCAGCAGCTTTGGGGGGCAAGAGACCCAGTACTTC
CASSFGGQETQYF
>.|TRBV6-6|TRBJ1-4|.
TGTGCCAGCAGTTACTCGGGGGGTTTCGATGAAAAACTGTTTTTT
CASSYSGGFDEKLFF
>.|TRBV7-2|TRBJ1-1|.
TGTGCCAGCAGCTTTACAGAGGGCACTGAAGCTTTCTTT
CASSFTEGTEAFF